This is a list of T cell receptor beta chains from one sample in a study of cytomegalovirus exposure and HLA in healthy donors. Assay: immunoSEQ multiplex PCR; the TCRdb copy retains only in-frame clones and omits some. The sample lists 100,000 to 150,000 clones; 70% to 90% were seen once. What was sequenced was PBMCs. These receptors originate from a boy between 10 and 17 years old in good health and CMV-seronegative. CDR3s include the opening cysteine and the closing phenylalanine or tryptophan. Each record gives: J gene, clone size, V gene, CDR3 protein. Clone size appears in some rows only: once, few, many, or a class for an expanded clone.

J gene: TRBJ2-7
clone size: NA
V gene: TRBV7-3
CDR3 protein: CASSLPGLAVSYEQYF

J gene: TRBJ2-5
clone size: NA
V gene: TRBV7-9
CDR3 protein: CASGGGTRAETQYF

J gene: TRBJ1-1
clone size: NA
V gene: TRBV7-9
CDR3 protein: CASSLSSETEAFF

J gene: TRBJ1-2
clone size: few
V gene: TRBV4-1
CDR3 protein: CASSPPAEHLLAGYTF

J gene: TRBJ2-3
clone size: NA
V gene: TRBV28
CDR3 protein: CASSLAGHPQYF

J gene: TRBJ1-2
clone size: NA
V gene: TRBV30
CDR3 protein: CAWRAEPGHQTNYGYPF

J gene: TRBJ1-2
clone size: NA
V gene: TRBV10-3
CDR3 protein: CAISRDRGDLGNYGYTF

J gene: TRBJ2-7
clone size: once
V gene: TRBV20-1
CDR3 protein: CSAKTGVEQYF

J gene: TRBJ1-1
clone size: NA
V gene: TRBV5-1
CDR3 protein: CASSLEWVGADEAFF

J gene: TRBJ2-1
clone size: NA
V gene: TRBV19
CDR3 protein: CASSIRGGGIASSYNEQFF

J gene: TRBJ2-2
clone size: NA
V gene: TRBV11-3
CDR3 protein: CASSLDDTELFF

J gene: TRBJ2-1
clone size: once
V gene: TRBV10-2
CDR3 protein: CASTSGGANEQFF

J gene: TRBJ1-6
clone size: NA
V gene: TRBV27
CDR3 protein: CASSLYGLNSPLHF

J gene: TRBJ1-1
clone size: NA
V gene: TRBV5-1
CDR3 protein: CASSQTGVNTEAFF

J gene: TRBJ1-1
clone size: NA
V gene: TRBV30
CDR3 protein: CAWSPSNTEAFF

J gene: TRBJ1-2
clone size: NA
V gene: TRBV6-5
CDR3 protein: CASSYQGFLEDGYTF

J gene: TRBJ2-7
clone size: NA
V gene: TRBV13
CDR3 protein: CASSFYRSSYEQYF

J gene: TRBJ2-2
clone size: NA
V gene: TRBV7-8
CDR3 protein: CASRAGTGENTGELFF

J gene: TRBJ2-7
clone size: NA
V gene: TRBV2
CDR3 protein: CASSAPSGYEQYF

J gene: TRBJ2-7
clone size: NA
V gene: TRBV10-1
CDR3 protein: CASSVFPGLAGETYEQYF

J gene: TRBJ1-1
clone size: NA
V gene: TRBV5-4
CDR3 protein: CASSSGLDGYTEAFF

J gene: TRBJ1-1
clone size: NA
V gene: TRBV28
CDR3 protein: CASIKPAGVGAFF

J gene: TRBJ2-7
clone size: NA
V gene: TRBV6-5
CDR3 protein: CASSYSLTYEQYF

J gene: TRBJ1-6
clone size: NA
V gene: TRBV7-9
CDR3 protein: CASSRDSPLHF

J gene: TRBJ2-1
clone size: NA
V gene: TRBV11-2
CDR3 protein: CASSRVAGLWSYNEQFF

J gene: TRBJ2-2
clone size: NA
V gene: TRBV11-2
CDR3 protein: CASTKGLPNLRANTGELFF

J gene: TRBJ2-1
clone size: NA
V gene: TRBV7-2
CDR3 protein: CASSLSSGGLKFF

J gene: TRBJ2-6
clone size: NA
V gene: TRBV11-2
CDR3 protein: CASSPQGRGPSGANVLTF

J gene: TRBJ1-2
clone size: NA
V gene: TRBV7-2
CDR3 protein: CASSSQTGLSNYGYTF

J gene: TRBJ2-3
clone size: NA
V gene: TRBV5-1
CDR3 protein: CASSMAGSTDTQYF

J gene: TRBJ2-7
clone size: NA
V gene: TRBV7-6
CDR3 protein: CASSHDREGRYEQYF

J gene: TRBJ1-1
clone size: few
V gene: TRBV4-3
CDR3 protein: CASSQGHKNTEAFF

J gene: TRBJ2-7
clone size: NA
V gene: TRBV10-3
CDR3 protein: CATSTSGISYEQYF

J gene: TRBJ2-3
clone size: NA
V gene: TRBV15
CDR3 protein: CATSRDRPGTDTQYF

J gene: TRBJ1-1
clone size: NA
V gene: TRBV2
CDR3 protein: CASSPLDREFSEAFF

J gene: TRBJ2-5
clone size: NA
V gene: TRBV7-8
CDR3 protein: CASRPTGVETQYF

J gene: TRBJ1-1
clone size: NA
V gene: TRBV7-8
CDR3 protein: CASSLDRNTEAFF

J gene: TRBJ2-1
clone size: NA
V gene: TRBV27
CDR3 protein: CASSLGRGNEQFF

J gene: TRBJ1-1
clone size: few
V gene: TRBV5-4
CDR3 protein: CASSFAVMNTEAFF

J gene: TRBJ1-2
clone size: NA
V gene: TRBV7-2
CDR3 protein: CASRSGGSYGYTF

J gene: TRBJ1-6
clone size: few
V gene: TRBV5-4
CDR3 protein: CASSLGQQNSPLHF

J gene: TRBJ2-7
clone size: NA
V gene: TRBV7-8
CDR3 protein: CASSSVITRRRQGGNEQYF

J gene: TRBJ2-1
clone size: NA
V gene: TRBV5-4
CDR3 protein: CASSFERESYNEQFF

J gene: TRBJ2-3
clone size: NA
V gene: TRBV12-5
CDR3 protein: CASGLSGGAGDTQYF

J gene: TRBJ1-2
clone size: NA
V gene: TRBV14
CDR3 protein: CASSQEQDRFLSGYTF

J gene: TRBJ2-5
clone size: once
V gene: TRBV7-2
CDR3 protein: CASSFSGFQETQYF

J gene: TRBJ2-7
clone size: NA
V gene: TRBV30
CDR3 protein: CAWSVPEDRGYEQYF

J gene: TRBJ1-2
clone size: NA
V gene: TRBV7-9
CDR3 protein: CASSLEQGESYGYTF

J gene: TRBJ1-2
clone size: NA
V gene: TRBV4-1
CDR3 protein: CASSQGGEVYGYTF

J gene: TRBJ1-5
clone size: NA
V gene: TRBV27
CDR3 protein: CASSLGGLNQPQHF

J gene: TRBJ2-5
clone size: once
V gene: TRBV2
CDR3 protein: CASSDPGQQETQYF

J gene: TRBJ2-1
clone size: NA
V gene: TRBV5-1
CDR3 protein: CASSWSGGALREQFF

J gene: TRBJ2-7
clone size: once
V gene: TRBV10-1
CDR3 protein: CASSVTYEQYF

J gene: TRBJ2-3
clone size: NA
V gene: TRBV5-4
CDR3 protein: CASSFPNRDRNTDTQYF

J gene: TRBJ2-5
clone size: NA
V gene: TRBV6-4
CDR3 protein: CASSPGLGETQYF

J gene: TRBJ2-2
clone size: NA
V gene: TRBV29-1
CDR3 protein: CSVILPGNRANAGELFF

J gene: TRBJ2-5
clone size: NA
V gene: TRBV4-2
CDR3 protein: CASSGFGGGDYQETQYF

J gene: TRBJ2-3
clone size: NA
V gene: TRBV7-9
CDR3 protein: CASSPMEATDTQYF

J gene: TRBJ1-1
clone size: NA
V gene: TRBV27
CDR3 protein: CASSFRGEAEAFF